A single sample gave rise to the 27 T cell receptor beta chains below, sequenced in a study of blood T cell repertoires in COVID-19. TCRdb's table, derived via immunoSEQ multiplex PCR, lists solely in-frame clones and lacks some. The top ten hold approximately 19% of the sample, which has 110,000 or so clones, around 88% seen once. Sequencing used peripheral blood. These receptors originate from a human donor with acute or convalescent COVID-19. The donor label of this sample is uncertain.

The CDR3 DNA is TGTGCCAGCAGCCTGTCGGCAGGGGGCGCAGATACGCAGTATTTT. Translation gives CASSLSAGGADTQYF. The J gene is TRBJ2-3, the V gene TRBV27; 8 bases are a match to TRBD1. The CDR3 is 15 amino acids. Germline CDR1 is MNHEY and CDR2 is SMNVEV (reference sequence). The ends lost 6 bases at V and 4 bases at J; junction bases unmatched: 9.

The chain employs TRBV3-1 (or the pseudogene TRBV3-2) and TRBJ1-4, with TRBD1 identical over 8 bases. CDR1 is LGHDT, CDR2 YNNKEL, per germline (reference sequence). V was pared by 6 bases and J by 8 bases, with 17 bases of the junction left unmatched. The CDR3 runs 17 residues. CDR3 nucleotides: TGTGCCAGCAGTAAAGAGTGGCTGGGACAGGTTGTCGAAAAACTGTTTTTT. This gives the protein CASSKEWLGQVVEKLFF.

The rearrangement joins TRBV3-1 (or the pseudogene TRBV3-2) to TRBJ2-1, with TRBD2 matching 9 bases. There are 16 residues in the CDR3. From germline, CDR1 is LGHDT and CDR2 YNNKEL (reference sequence). Trimming removed 0 bases from V and 4 bases from J; junction bases left unmatched: 4. The CDR3 DNA reads TGTGCCAGCAGCCAAGAGGGGCTAGCGGGATACAATGAGCAGTTCTTC. Residues: CASSQEGLAGYNEQFF.

This chain links TRBV5-4 with TRBJ2-7; D possibly corresponds to TRBD1 (6 bases). Trimming shortened V by 3 bases and J by 3 bases, and 13 bases separated the two germline ends. The CDR3 runs to 14 residues. CDR1 is SGHNT, CDR2 YYREEE, per germline (reference sequence). CDR3: CASSSRDIDYEQYF. For the CDR3, the DNA is TGTGCCAGCAGCTCCCGGGACATTGACTACGAGCAGTACTTC.

The chain employs TRBV6-5 and TRBJ2-3, with 10 bases fitting TRBD2. The CDR3 totals 16 residues. The trim removed 4 bases at V and 0 bases at J, leaving 4 bases unmatched. The germline CDR1 and CDR2 sequences are MNHEY and SVGAGI. As DNA, the CDR3 is TGTGCCAGCAGTTCCTCGACTAGCGGGAGCACAGATACGCAGTATTTT. It encodes CASSSSTSGSTDTQYF.

This rearrangement joins TRBV18 to TRBJ1-1; TRBD1 aligns across 11 bases. Germline V gene data show CDR1 as KGHSH and CDR2 as LQKENI. J gave up 7 bases and V 3 bases, and 4 bases lay outside the gene matches. The CDR3 runs 14 residues. The CDR3 is CASSPGQGAVEAFF. Here the CDR3 DNA reads TGTGCCAGCTCACCTGGACAGGGGGCTGTTGAAGCTTTCTTT.

The genes are TRBV24-1 and TRBJ1-5; possibly TRBD1 for D (5 bases). Looked up from germline, CDR1 is KGHDR and CDR2 is SFDVKD. CDR3 length: 16 amino acids. V lost 4 bases and J 4 bases, leaving 16 bases between the germline ends. The CDR3 spells CATSEGQGIDNQPQHF. In DNA form, the CDR3 reads TGTGCCACCAGTGAAGGCCAGGGAATCGATAATCAGCCCCAGCATTTT.

The chain couples TRBV13 to TRBJ2-5, with 8 bases aligning to TRBD2. The CDR3 has 14 amino acids. Germline assignment: CDR1 PRHDT and CDR2 FYEKMQ (reference sequence). Trimming cost V 1 base and J 5 bases; bases outside gene matches: 3. The DNA for the CDR3 is TGTGCCAGCAGCTTAGCGGGGGGGGCGGAGACCCAGTACTTC. Translation: CASSLAGGAETQYF.

This rearrangement joins TRBV14 to TRBJ2-7; 9 nucleotides align to TRBD1. The germline gives CDR1 SGHDN, CDR2 FVKESK. The CDR3 covers 15 residues. Unmatched junction bases numbered 3, after V lost 0 bases and J lost 3 bases. CDR3 loop: CASSQDWGQGYEQYF. Here the CDR3 DNA reads TGTGCCAGCAGCCAAGATTGGGGACAGGGCTACGAGCAGTACTTC.

CDR3 sequence (DNA): TGTGCCAGCAGCCCGACAGGGGGCAAGTACGAGCAGTACTTC. This translates into CASSPTGGKYEQYF. The chain joins TRBV28 to TRBJ2-7; TRBD1 matches 10 bases. Germline assignment: CDR1 MDHEN and CDR2 SYDVKM. V shed 6 bases, J shed 4 bases, and the junction held 6 bases outside the gene matches. The CDR3 spans 14 residues.

The rearrangement joins TRBV6-2 or TRBV6-3 to TRBJ1-2, with a tentative D call TRBD1 (5 bases). The CDR3 contains 13 residues. V was trimmed by 5 bases and J by 3 bases, leaving 10 bases between them. Germline CDR1 reads MNHEY; CDR2 reads SVGEGT. Here the CDR3 reads CASSGGDDYGYTF. The CDR3 coding sequence is TGTGCCAGCAGTGGAGGGGACGACTATGGCTACACCTTC.

The CDR3 DNA reads TGTGCCAGCAGCTTAGGGTGGACTAGCGGCGAGACCCAGTACTTC. This encodes CASSLGWTSGETQYF. The chain joins TRBV7-8 to TRBJ2-5; the match to TRBD2 covers 10 bases. CDR1 and CDR2 from the germline V gene are SGHVS and FQNEAQ. The V gene end was trimmed by 1 base and the J gene end by 5 bases; junction bases not matched to a gene: 4. The CDR3 is 15 residues long.

The V and J genes are TRBV7-8 and TRBJ1-4, with TRBD1 matching over 8 bases. Germline CDR1 reads SGHVS; CDR2 reads FQNEAQ. This CDR3 spans 15 amino acids. Trimming removed 1 base from V and 5 bases from J; junction bases left unmatched: 3. The CDR3 here is CASSLDPGGNEKLFF. The CDR3 DNA is TGTGCCAGCAGCTTAGACCCAGGGGGCAATGAAAAACTGTTTTTT.

The genes are TRBV19 and TRBJ1-6; D is unresolved. V was clipped by 1 base and J by 7 bases, with 17 bases between them. The germline V gene has CDR1 LNHDA and CDR2 SQIVND (reference sequence). This CDR3 contains 17 residues. Written as DNA, the CDR3 is TGTGCCAGTAGTATAGGGCACACTGGATTCGGGAATTCACCCCTCCACTTT. This gives the protein CASSIGHTGFGNSPLHF.

This rearrangement joins TRBV7-6 to TRBJ2-1; 8 bases line up with TRBD2. The CDR3 is made up of 18 amino acids. Trimming took 2 bases from V and 7 from J; bases not matched to a gene: 16. CDR1 and CDR2 from the germline V gene are SGHVS and FNYEAQ. The CDR3 loop reads CASSLTMDGGATGNEQFF. DNA of the CDR3: TGTGCCAGCAGCTTAACTATGGACGGGGGGGCTACCGGGAATGAGCAGTTCTTC.

The J gene is TRBJ1-4, the V gene TRBV2; a possible D gene is TRBD1 (6 bases). The CDR3 extends over 13 amino acids. Between the trimmed V and J ends, which lost 8 bases and 9 bases, there was a span of 16 bases. CDR1 is SNHLY and CDR2 is FYNNEI in the germline V gene. The CDR3 protein is CASRVEQGKKLFF. For the CDR3, the DNA is TGTGCCAGCCGAGTGGAACAGGGCAAAAAACTGTTTTTT.

V is TRBV7-9 and J is TRBJ1-4; D unclear. This CDR3 has 15 amino acids. The germline V gene has CDR1 SEHNR and CDR2 FQNEAQ (reference sequence). Trimming stripped 2 bases from V and 6 bases from J, with 13 bases between. The CDR3: CASSLLGGYDEKLFF. The CDR3 DNA follows: TGTGCCAGCAGCTTATTGGGAGGGTATGATGAAAAACTGTTTTTT.

V and J are TRBV4-3 and TRBJ1-2, with TRBD1 identical over 7 bases. The ends lost 0 bases at V and 0 bases at J; junction bases unmatched: 4. The CDR3 extends over 16 amino acids. Germline assignment: CDR1 LGHNA and CDR2 YSLEER. The CDR3 protein is CASSQDGGGSNYGYTF. For the CDR3, the DNA is TGCGCCAGCAGCCAAGATGGAGGGGGCTCTAACTATGGCTACACCTTC.

The rearrangement uses TRBV18 and TRBJ1-4; 10 nucleotides agree with TRBD1. With V trimmed by 2 bases and J by 3 bases, 0 bases remained unmatched. The CDR3 consists of 15 residues. The germline V gene has CDR1 KGHSH and CDR2 LQKENI. Here the CDR3 DNA reads TGTGCCAGCTCACCAGGGACAGGGGCTAATGAAAAACTGTTTTTT. Translated: CASSPGTGANEKLFF. Using reference TRBV18 and TRBJ1-4 for the parts outside the CDR3, the full variable domain is NAGVMQNPRHLVRRRGQEARLRCSPMKGHSHVYWYRQLPEEGLKFMVYLQKENIIDESGMPKERFSAEFPKEGPSILRIQQVVRGDSAAYFCASSPGTGANEKLFFGSGTQLSVL.

The rearrangement joins TRBV7-6 to TRBJ2-1, with 10 bases fitting TRBD2. The CDR3 has 16 amino acids. V trimming: 2 bases; J trimming: 0 bases; junction bases outside the gene matches: 1. Germline V gives CDR1 SGHVS, CDR2 FNYEAQ. CDR3 amino acids: CASSLLAGGSYNEQFF. CDR3 DNA sequence: TGTGCCAGCAGCTTATTAGCGGGGGGCTCCTACAATGAGCAGTTCTTC.

The chain uses TRBV6-5 and TRBJ1-1; TRBD1 matches 8 bases. CDR1 is MNHEY, CDR2 SVGAGI, per germline. This CDR3 has 14 amino acids. The V segment lost 7 bases and the J segment 5 bases; nucleotides outside the gene matches: 9. CDR3 sequence (DNA): TGTGCCAGCACCGACTCAGGGGGCTGGACTGAAGCTTTCTTT. Its protein product is CASTDSGGWTEAFF.

The rearrangement joins TRBV24-1 to TRBJ2-6; 7 bases are a match to TRBD1. Trimming removed 3 bases from V and 3 bases from J; junction bases left unmatched: 7. The CDR3 is 17 amino acids. Germline-derived CDR1 and CDR2 are KGHDR and SFDVKD. For the CDR3, the DNA is TGTGCCACCAGTGATATTGACAGGGCGGGTGGGGCCAACGTCCTGACTTTC. Protein product: CATSDIDRAGGANVLTF.

The chain joins TRBV18 to TRBJ1-1; D not certain. Germline V gene lookup returns CDR1 KGHSH and CDR2 LQKENI. This CDR3 is 14 amino acids long. Trimming stripped 2 bases from V and 4 bases from J, with 11 bases between. This chain's CDR3 is CASSPSSRSTEAFF. CDR3 sequence (DNA): TGTGCCAGCTCACCATCCTCAAGGAGCACTGAAGCTTTCTTT.

The J gene is TRBJ2-4, the V gene TRBV15, with 8 positions matching TRBD1. Germline V gene data show CDR1 as LNHNV and CDR2 as YYDKDF (reference sequence). The CDR3 contains 15 residues. The junction had 11 bases not matched to a gene; V was cut back by 4 bases and J by 9 bases. This CDR3 reads CATSIAGTGRRIQYF. The CDR3 DNA sequence: TGTGCCACCAGCATCGCCGGGACAGGTCGTCGCATTCAGTACTTC.

V and J are TRBV3-1 (or the pseudogene TRBV3-2) and TRBJ2-2, with 9 positions matching TRBD2. V dropped 6 bases and J dropped 7; count of bases not matched to a gene: 12. CDR1 and CDR2 (germline): LGHDT, YNNKEL (reference sequence). The CDR3 length is 16 residues. CDR3 sequence (DNA): TGTGCCAGCAGTCGGTTCTGGCTAGCGGGATACGGGGAGCTGTTTTTT. Translated: CASSRFWLAGYGELFF.

This clone has only one observation. The chain has TRBV5-1 and TRBJ2-1; D ambiguous. Germline CDR1 and CDR2: SGHRS and YFSETQ. Between the trimmed V and J ends, which lost 0 bases and 0 bases, there was a span of 10 bases. This CDR3 spans 16 amino acids. CDR3 in DNA: TGCGCCAGCAGCTTGGACGGATCTAGCTCCTACAATGAGCAGTTCTTC. Translation gives CASSLDGSSSYNEQFF.

The chain is built from TRBV4-1 and TRBJ2-3; D possibly corresponds to TRBD2 (6 bases). V lost 3 bases and J lost 5, with 18 bases in between. The CDR3 sequence is 16 residues long. The germline V gene has CDR1 MGHRA and CDR2 YSYEKL. As DNA, the CDR3 is TGCGCCAGCAGCCAGGACTCTAGAGGGCGGGGAGATACGCAGTATTTT. Residues: CASSQDSRGRGDTQYF.